The rows below give T cell receptor beta chains drawn from one sample of a study of cytomegalovirus exposure and HLA in healthy donors. Method: immunoSEQ multiplex PCR; TCRdb's copy keeps in-frame clones and lacks some. This sample carries more than 95,000 clones, roughly 80% of them seen once, and the ten largest clones take roughly 6.3%. The material sequenced was PBMCs. The source of these receptors is a middle-aged woman in good health and CMV-seronegative. CDR3s include the opening cysteine and the closing phenylalanine or tryptophan. A D gene is named only where the DNA matches it firmly. A row's size may be missing; if present it is once, few, many or a size class.

d_gene	v_gene	j_gene	abundance	CDR3aa	CDR3nt
NA	TRBV15	TRBJ2-2	NA	CATSRDIETGELFF	TGTGCCACCAGCAGAGATATAGAGACCGGGGAGCTGTTTTTT
NA	TRBV5-5	TRBJ1-1	NA	CASSPWTYGTEAFF	TGTGCCAGCAGCCCCTGGACATACGGTACTGAAGCTTTCTTT
NA	TRBV27	TRBJ2-2	NA	CASSYHSAGELFF	TGTGCCAGCAGTTACCACTCGGCCGGGGAGCTGTTTTTT
NA	TRBV19	TRBJ2-4	NA	CASSIYGGIQYF	TGTGCCAGTAGTATATACGGTGGCATTCAGTACTTC
NA	TRBV2	TRBJ1-4	few	CASKEATLFF	TGTGCCAGTAAGGAGGCAACGCTGTTTTTT
NA	TRBV4-3	TRBJ2-7	NA	CASSQDLWSSDYEQYF	TGCGCCAGCAGCCAAGATCTGTGGTCGAGTGACTACGAGCAGTACTTC
TRBD1	TRBV4-3	TRBJ1-1	few	CASSQGQQGLDTEAFF	TGCGCCAGCAGCCAAGGGCAACAGGGGTTGGACACTGAAGCTTTCTTT
TRBD2	TRBV6-6	TRBJ2-7	NA	CASSPSGSAHEQYF	TGTGCCAGCAGTCCCAGCGGGAGTGCCCACGAGCAGTACTTC
NA	TRBV5-4	TRBJ2-3	NA	CASSRDKTDTQYF	TGTGCCAGCAGTCGGGACAAAACAGATACGCAGTATTTT
NA	TRBV19	TRBJ2-5	NA	CASSARRKETQYF	TGTGCCAGTAGTGCCAGAAGAAAAGAGACCCAGTACTTC
TRBD2	TRBV7-2	TRBJ2-7	NA	CASSPGGPTSGEYEQYF	TGTGCCAGCAGCCCAGGCGGACCGACTAGCGGAGAATACGAGCAGTACTTC
TRBD1	TRBV5-1	TRBJ2-6	NA	CASSETGLSGANVLTF	TGCGCCAGCAGCGAGACAGGGCTCTCTGGGGCCAACGTCCTGACTTTC
NA	TRBV11-1	TRBJ1-2	few	CASSPDGLYGYTF	TGTGCCAGCAGCCCTGACGGACTCTATGGCTACACCTTC
TRBD2	TRBV4-3	TRBJ2-3	once	CASSQDRGSSGITDTQYF	TGCGCCAGCAGCCAAGATCGCGGTAGTAGCGGGATCACAGATACGCAGTATTTT
NA	TRBV7-2	TRBJ2-7	NA	CASSLPGGVEQYF	TGTGCCAGCAGCTTACCTGGGGGCGTTGAGCAGTACTTC